Below, 22 T cell receptor beta chains from the same sample are listed, as sequenced in a study of blood T cell repertoires in COVID-19. Only in-frame clones appear in the TCRdb table, and some are missing; sequencing was by immunoSEQ multiplex PCR. The repertoire holds approximately 100,000 clones, with about four fifths as singletons. Material for sequencing was peripheral blood. All receptors come from a human donor in a cohort sampled during active COVID-19.

This rearrangement joins TRBV6-2 or TRBV6-3 to TRBJ1-5; 11 nucleotides match TRBD1. The length of the CDR3 is 19 residues. Germline CDR1 is MNHEY and CDR2 is SVGEGT. V gave up 0 bases and J gave up 1 base; unmatched junction bases: 8. CDR3 sequence reads: CASSYSGQGAHWSNQPQHF. CDR3 bases: TGTGCCAGCAGTTACTCAGGACAGGGGGCCCATTGGAGCAATCAGCCCCAGCATTTT.

The chain joins TRBV7-2 to TRBJ1-3; D is unclear. Trimming took 5 bases from V and 3 from J, leaving 8 bases between them. This CDR3 region has 13 residues. CDR1 SGHTA and CDR2 FQGNSA come from the germline V gene. The CDR3 reads CASSGHIGNTIYF. The CDR3 region has the DNA TGTGCCAGCAGCGGGCATATTGGAAACACCATATATTTT.

V is TRBV4-2 and J is TRBJ2-7; D perhaps matches TRBD1 (5 bases). This CDR3 contains 14 residues. From germline, CDR1 is LGHNA and CDR2 YNFKEQ. Trimming pared 0 bases from V and 1 base from J, leaving 7 bases between. The DNA for the CDR3 is TGTGCCAGCAGCCAAGATAGACAGTCCTACGAGCAGTACTTC. Its protein product is CASSQDRQSYEQYF.

This rearrangement joins TRBV5-4 to TRBJ2-7; 11 positions agree with TRBD2. V was clipped by 4 bases and J by 7 bases; unmatched bases: 13. CDR1 and CDR2 (germline): SGHNT, YYREEE (reference sequence). This CDR3 is built from 16 residues. The CDR3 sequence is CASSGARLAGKGEQYF. DNA of the CDR3: TGTGCCAGCAGCGGGGCGCGACTAGCGGGGAAAGGGGAGCAGTACTTC.

This rearrangement joins TRBV19 to TRBJ1-2, with TRBD1 matching 12 bases. Germline V gives CDR1 LNHDA, CDR2 SQIVND (reference sequence). There are 18 residues in the CDR3. V was clipped by 5 bases and J by 6 bases; unmatched bases: 16. CDR3 region: CASSLWEGQGAPMNGYTF. The DNA for the CDR3 is TGTGCCAGTAGTCTCTGGGAGGGACAGGGGGCGCCGATGAATGGCTACACCTTC.

The chain is built from TRBV13 and TRBJ2-5, with 14 bases lining up with TRBD2. The CDR3 totals 17 residues. The ends lost 5 bases at V and 2 bases at J; junction bases unmatched: 7. The germline gives CDR1 PRHDT, CDR2 FYEKMQ (reference sequence). As DNA, the CDR3 is TGTGCCAGCAGCGTGGGACTAGCGGGGGACCAACAAGAGACCCAGTACTTC. Residues: CASSVGLAGDQQETQYF.

The rearrangement links TRBV5-1 to TRBJ2-7, with D hard to call. V lost 4 bases and J lost 5, with 10 bases in between. The V gene's germline CDR1 is SGHRS and CDR2 YFSETQ. The CDR3 is 12 amino acids. The CDR3 region has the DNA TGCGCCAGCAGCCGATCGGTGCACGAGCAGTACTTC. This encodes CASSRSVHEQYF.

This chain connects TRBV6-5 to TRBJ1-4; 7 bases are shared with TRBD1. The length of the CDR3 is 13 residues. V shed 5 bases and J 6 bases; nucleotides not matched to a gene: 3. Germline-derived CDR1 and CDR2 are MNHEY and SVGAGI. CDR3 sequence: CASSRTGYEKLFF. CDR3 DNA sequence: TGTGCCAGCAGTAGGACAGGATATGAAAAACTGTTTTTT.

This clone was observed a few times. The J gene is TRBJ2-7, the V gene TRBV6-5, with D maybe TRBD2 (6 bases). Trimming left V 6 bases short and J 1 base short, with 10 bases between. Germline V gene sequence: CDR1 MNHEY, CDR2 SVGAGI. The CDR3 runs to 13 residues. The CDR3 DNA is TGTGCCAGCAGCAAAAGCGGGTCCTACGAGCAGTACTTC. Translated, it gives CASSKSGSYEQYF.

The chain is built from TRBV7-2 and TRBJ1-1; 9 bases match TRBD1. The ends lost 5 bases at V and 9 bases at J; junction bases unmatched: 13. The CDR3 has 15 amino acids. From germline, CDR1 is SGHTA and CDR2 FQGNSA. The CDR3 reads CASSQATGTGMKAFF. The DNA of the CDR3 is TGTGCCAGCAGCCAAGCTACCGGGACAGGGATGAAAGCTTTCTTT.

V usage is TRBV5-1 and J usage is TRBJ2-5, with 8 bases lining up with TRBD1. This CDR3 is 14 amino acids long. The germline CDR1 and CDR2 sequences are SGHRS and YFSETQ. With V trimmed by 3 bases and J by 2 bases, 3 bases remained unmatched. The CDR3 region is CASSSGQEQETQYF. In DNA form, the CDR3 reads TGCGCCAGCAGCTCGGGACAGGAACAAGAGACCCAGTACTTC.

The rearrangement joins TRBV6-5 to TRBJ1-4; D gene uncertain. V was cut by 10 bases and J by 4 bases, with 16 bases left in between. Germline assignment: CDR1 MNHEY and CDR2 SVGAGI. This CDR3 region has 14 residues. The CDR3 DNA reads TGTGCCACTCTAGGCGGAGGTTTTAATGAAAAACTGTTTTTT. Its protein product is CATLGGGFNEKLFF.

The chain carries TRBV4-3 and TRBJ2-3; TRBD1 matches 7 bases. The germline V gene encodes CDR1 LGHNA and CDR2 YSLEER. The CDR3 is 17 residues long. Trimming took 3 bases from V and 4 from J; bases not matched to a gene: 13. The DNA for the CDR3 is TGCGCCAGCAGCCAGGAACTAACAGGGGTCTTTGCAGATACGCAGTATTTT. Amino acids: CASSQELTGVFADTQYF.

V usage is TRBV3-1 (or the pseudogene TRBV3-2) and J usage is TRBJ1-1; TRBD1 matches at 11 bases. CDR3 length: 15 amino acids. After removal of 4 bases from V and 5 bases from J, the junction contained 6 bases not matched to a gene. CDR1 LGHDT and CDR2 YNNKEL come from the germline V gene (reference sequence). The CDR3 DNA sequence: TGTGCCAGCAGCCCCGGACAGGGGGCGAAGACTGAAGCTTTCTTT. Residues: CASSPGQGAKTEAFF.

The rearrangement joins TRBV5-4 to TRBJ2-3; the D gene is possibly TRBD2 (6 bases). With 4 bases removed from V and 1 base from J, the gap between germline ends came to 16 bases. The CDR3 loop spans 16 amino acids. CDR1 SGHNT and CDR2 YYREEE come from the germline V gene (reference sequence). Written as DNA, the CDR3 is TGTGCCAGCAGCCCCCGACTAGACGGCCGCACAGATACGCAGTATTTT. Its translation: CASSPRLDGRTDTQYF.

V is TRBV19 and J is TRBJ1-1, with D perhaps TRBD1 (5 bases). The germline V and J ends were trimmed by 1 base and 5 bases, with 11 bases remaining between them. CDR3 length: 14 amino acids. From germline, CDR1 is LNHDA and CDR2 SQIVND (reference sequence). The CDR3 reads CASSIGGRGTEAFF. The DNA of the CDR3 is TGTGCCAGTAGTATAGGGGGACGGGGGACTGAAGCTTTCTTT.

The gene calls are TRBV30 and TRBJ2-1; either TRBD1 or TRBD2 may supply D (5 bases each). Trimming removed 5 bases from V and 4 bases from J, with 9 bases in between. This CDR3 region has 12 residues. Germline V gene lookup returns CDR1 GTSNPN and CDR2 SVGIG (reference sequence). The CDR3 region is CAWEGFYNEQFF. Written as DNA, the CDR3 is TGTGCCTGGGAGGGGTTTTACAATGAGCAGTTCTTC.

The sample holds one count of this clone. This chain connects TRBV11-3 to TRBJ2-7, with 9 bases matching TRBD1. The V gene end was trimmed by 4 bases and the J gene end by 5 bases; junction bases not matched to a gene: 6. The CDR3 has 14 amino acids. Per germline, CDR1 SGHNT and CDR2 YENEEA. The CDR3 DNA sequence: TGTGCCAGCAGCTATCAGGACAGGGGAAACGAGCAGTACTTC. Protein product: CASSYQDRGNEQYF.

The chain combines TRBV30 with TRBJ2-7, with D unresolved. CDR3 length equals 16 residues. Trimming left V 1 base short and J 3 bases short, with 19 bases between. Germline V CDR1 and CDR2: GTSNPN, SVGIG (reference sequence). The CDR3 sequence is CAWSDYPSQRNYEQYF. CDR3 bases: TGTGCCTGGAGTGACTACCCCTCACAAAGGAACTACGAGCAGTACTTC.

This chain uses TRBV6-1 with TRBJ1-6; 7 nucleotides align to TRBD1. Germline CDR1 reads MNHNS; CDR2 reads SASEGT. This CDR3 contains 16 residues. V lost 2 bases to trimming and J lost 9 bases; unmatched junction nucleotides: 10. Here the CDR3 DNA reads TGTGCCAGCAGTGAACTGGGCAGGGGGACGACTTCACCCCTCCACTTT. Its protein product is CASSELGRGTTSPLHF.

This chain connects TRBV19 to TRBJ1-2; 9 nucleotides line up with TRBD1. The germline V gene has CDR1 LNHDA and CDR2 SQIVND (reference sequence). V gave up 2 bases and J gave up 8 bases; unmatched junction bases: 3. The length of the CDR3 is 13 residues. CDR3 sequence reads: CASSIKDRGGYTF. CDR3 DNA: TGTGCCAGTAGTATAAAGGACAGGGGCGGCTACACCTTC.

V gene TRBV28 combines with J gene TRBJ1-6, with 8 nucleotides matching TRBD1. J lost 5 bases, V lost 10 bases, and 10 bases had no gene match. CDR3 size: 15 residues. Germline V lookup: CDR1 MDHEN, CDR2 SYDVKM. CDR3 in amino acids: CATKYDRGHNSPLHF. CDR3 DNA sequence: TGTGCCACCAAATATGACAGGGGTCATAATTCACCCCTCCACTTT.